These 21 T cell receptor beta chains were sequenced from one sample in a study of cytomegalovirus exposure and HLA in healthy donors. PCR was performed using 60 Vbeta and 13 Jbeta primers. Method: immunoSEQ multiplex PCR; TCRdb's copy keeps in-frame clones and lacks some. The profile shows 200,000 to 250,000 clones, about 80% of them singletons. The sample comprised PBMCs. These receptors were taken from a girl under 18 in good health and CMV-seronegative.

In this sample, this clone turned up once. This chain links TRBV30 with TRBJ2-1, with 11 bases matching TRBD2. V lost 3 bases and J lost 9; bases outside the gene matches: 16. This CDR3 has 17 amino acids. Germline values: CDR1 GTSNPN, CDR2 SVGIG (reference sequence). CDR3 in amino acids: CAWSRHPTSGNLIEQFF. The DNA for the CDR3 is TGTGCCTGGAGCCGCCACCCGACTAGCGGGAACCTTATTGAGCAGTTCTTC.

The chain links TRBV7-6 to TRBJ2-3; TRBD2 agrees at 9 bases. The CDR3 loop spans 16 amino acids. With V trimmed by 5 bases and J by 1 base, 7 bases remained unmatched. CDR1 is SGHVS and CDR2 is FNYEAQ in the germline V gene. The CDR3: CASSPHQRGGTDTQYF. For the CDR3, the DNA is TGTGCCAGCAGCCCTCACCAGCGGGGGGGCACAGATACGCAGTATTTT.

This rearrangement joins TRBV28 to TRBJ1-1, with D tentatively TRBD1 (6 bases). CDR3 length equals 14 residues. The germline V and J ends were trimmed by 5 bases and 8 bases, with 18 bases remaining between them. Germline lookup yields CDR1 MDHEN and CDR2 SYDVKM. Here the CDR3 reads CASSALGGATEAFF. The CDR3 coding sequence is TGTGCCAGCAGTGCCCTCGGGGGGGCCACGGAAGCTTTCTTT. Combining the CDR3 with reference TRBV28 and TRBJ1-1 gives the whole variable domain DVKVTQSSRYLVKRTGEKVFLECVQDMDHENMFWYRQDPGLGLRLIYFSYDVKMKEKGDIPEGYSVSREKKERFSLILESASTNQTSMYLCASSALGGATEAFFGQGTRLTVV.

The rearrangement joins TRBV9 to TRBJ1-3; D uncertain. V lost 4 bases and J 2 bases, leaving 13 bases between the germline ends. The germline V gene encodes CDR1 SGDLS and CDR2 YYNGEE. The CDR3 is made up of 15 amino acids. The CDR3 DNA follows: TGTGCCAGCAGCACCGCGGGAAACCCTGGAAACACCATATATTTT. As protein: CASSTAGNPGNTIYF.

In this sample, this clone turned up once. CDR3 amino acids: CASSFGREGRAEQYF. The CDR3 nucleotides are TGCGCCAGCAGCTTCGGGCGGGAGGGCCGAGCCGAGCAGTACTTC. The chain employs TRBV5-1 and TRBJ2-7; 9 nucleotides align to TRBD2. Per germline, CDR1 SGHRS and CDR2 YFSETQ. The CDR3 runs to 15 residues. With V trimmed by 2 bases and J by 6 bases, 9 bases remained unmatched.

The chain is built from TRBV18 and TRBJ1-2; 7 bases are a match to TRBD1. J gave up 6 bases and V 2 bases, and 12 bases lay outside the gene matches. CDR1 KGHSH and CDR2 LQKENI come from the germline V gene. This CDR3 region has 16 residues. CDR3 in amino acids: CASSPFKGTDSHGYTF. CDR3 DNA sequence: TGTGCCAGCTCACCATTCAAAGGGACAGATAGTCATGGCTACACCTTC.

The rearrangement uses TRBV27 and TRBJ1-1; D is perhaps TRBD1 (5 bases). The CDR3 runs to 13 residues. Germline-derived CDR1 and CDR2 are MNHEY and SMNVEV (reference sequence). V was trimmed by 3 bases and J by 4 bases, leaving 9 bases between them. CDR3 sequence reads: CASSFRGRTEAFF. CDR3 sequence (DNA): TGTGCCAGCAGTTTTAGGGGTCGCACTGAAGCTTTCTTT.

This chain connects TRBV5-6 to TRBJ2-7, with D hard to call. The CDR3 is 12 amino acids. The germline gives CDR1 SGHDT, CDR2 YYEEEE. Trimming shortened V by 3 bases and J by 3 bases, and 7 bases separated the two germline ends. CDR3 nucleotides: TGTGCCAGCAGCTATCTCCTCTACGAGCAGTACTTC. Translation gives CASSYLLYEQYF.

About this clone: The same CDR3 also results from other DNA sequences found in this sample. This chain joins TRBV27 and TRBJ1-1; D possibly corresponds to TRBD1 (6 bases). Germline values: CDR1 MNHEY, CDR2 SMNVEV (reference sequence). Deletions cut 8 bases from V and 5 bases from J, with 9 bases between. This CDR3 is 11 amino acids long. This CDR3 is CASSTGTEAFF. CDR3 sequence (DNA): TGTGCCAGCTCTACAGGGACTGAAGCTTTCTTT.

This clone appeared once. The chain couples TRBV28 to TRBJ1-2, with TRBD1 matching over 7 bases. J gave up 5 bases and V 6 bases, and 15 bases lay outside the gene matches. Germline assignment: CDR1 MDHEN and CDR2 SYDVKM. There are 16 residues in the CDR3. CDR3 DNA: TGTGCCAGCAGCCCCACAGGGGTGGCCCTTGTGTATGGCTACACCTTC. Residues: CASSPTGVALVYGYTF.

The gene calls are TRBV27 and TRBJ2-5; 16 nucleotides match TRBD2. Germline V gene sequence: CDR1 MNHEY, CDR2 SMNVEV (reference sequence). Trimming removed 2 bases from V and 7 bases from J; junction bases left unmatched: 4. The CDR3 runs to 16 residues. The CDR3 spells CASSLAGTSGGGTQYF. CDR3 DNA: TGTGCCAGCAGTTTAGCCGGGACTAGCGGGGGGGGGACCCAGTACTTC.

The chain employs TRBV11-2 and TRBJ2-3, with TRBD2 as a possible D gene (7 bases). The V gene lost 3 bases and the J gene lost 1 base, with 8 bases spanning the gap. CDR3 size: 14 residues. Germline CDR1 and CDR2: SGHAT and FQNNGV. The CDR3, as DNA: TGTGCCAGCAGCTTCGGGGGGCGCACAGATACGCAGTATTTT. Its translation: CASSFGGRTDTQYF.

This rearrangement joins TRBV5-6 to TRBJ2-1; 7 bases fit TRBD1. Unmatched junction bases numbered 1, after V lost 3 bases and J lost 7 bases. The CDR3 spans 12 residues. CDR1 is SGHDT, CDR2 YYEEEE, per germline. The CDR3 region has the DNA TGTGCCAGCAGCTCGACAGGGAATGAGCAGTTCTTC. Protein: CASSSTGNEQFF.

The chain uses TRBV28 and TRBJ1-2, with a weak D call TRBD1 (5 bases). Trimming removed 5 bases at V and 4 bases at J, with 17 bases between. This CDR3 contains 15 residues. The germline CDR1 and CDR2 sequences are MDHEN and SYDVKM. CDR3 in DNA: TGTGCCAGCAGTCCCCTGGGACTGATGGGCTATGGCTACACCTTC. It translates to CASSPLGLMGYGYTF.

This chain uses TRBV6-1 with TRBJ1-6, with D tentatively TRBD1 (5 bases). The V gene's germline CDR1 is MNHNS and CDR2 SASEGT. Trimming left V 6 bases short and J 11 bases short, with 17 bases between. This CDR3 spans 14 amino acids. CDR3: CASRKVRVRAPLHF. CDR3 nucleotides: TGTGCCAGCAGGAAGGTCAGGGTTAGGGCACCCCTCCACTTT.

The CDR3 loop reads CASWTLNDEQYF. In nucleotides, the CDR3 is TGTGCCAGCTGGACTCTCAACGACGAGCAGTACTTC. This chain connects TRBV18 to TRBJ2-7, with TRBD2 as a possible D gene (5 bases). Germline V gene data show CDR1 as KGHSH and CDR2 as LQKENI. The CDR3 has 12 residues. The V and J ends lost 7 bases and 5 bases respectively, with 12 bases between them.

The rearrangement joins TRBV6-1 to TRBJ2-3; 8 positions match TRBD1. Looked up from germline, CDR1 is MNHNS and CDR2 is SASEGT. The CDR3 extends over 16 amino acids. The J segment lost 8 bases and the V segment lost 0 bases, leaving 10 bases of the junction unmatched. This CDR3 is CASSEALDRVAGTQYF. Written as DNA, the CDR3 is TGTGCCAGCAGTGAAGCCTTGGACAGGGTCGCGGGTACGCAGTATTTT.

The gene calls are TRBV27 and TRBJ1-2; 8 positions match TRBD1. Germline values: CDR1 MNHEY, CDR2 SMNVEV (reference sequence). The J segment lost 7 bases and the V segment lost 2 bases, leaving 6 bases of the junction unmatched. The CDR3 is made up of 14 amino acids. The CDR3 DNA sequence: TGTGCCAGCAGTTTACGCCGACAGGGGACTGGCTACACCTTC. Translating gives CASSLRRQGTGYTF.

In this sample, this clone turned up a few times. The chain uses TRBV7-2 and TRBJ2-7, with 7 bases lining up with TRBD1. V dropped 5 bases and J dropped 2; count of bases not matched to a gene: 6. The germline CDR1 and CDR2 sequences are SGHTA and FQGNSA. This CDR3 comprises 14 residues. CDR3 sequence (DNA): TGTGCCAGCAGCGTACAGGGGTCGACCTACGAGCAGTACTTC. This codes for CASSVQGSTYEQYF.

The chain couples TRBV7-2 to TRBJ1-1, with TRBD1 matching 8 bases. The CDR3 covers 14 residues. Germline lookup yields CDR1 SGHTA and CDR2 FQGNSA. V gave up 3 bases and J gave up 5 bases; unmatched junction bases: 5. CDR3 coding DNA: TGTGCCAGCAGCTTCCCCAGGGACAGGACTGAAGCTTTCTTT. Translated: CASSFPRDRTEAFF.

The chain carries TRBV18 and TRBJ1-1; D gene ambiguous. There are 15 residues in the CDR3. CDR1 is KGHSH and CDR2 is LQKENI in the germline V gene. Trimming left V 5 bases short and J 8 bases short, with 21 bases between. Here the CDR3 DNA reads TGTGCCAGCTCATTCCCCGAGCGTCAGCTCGAAGAAGCTTTCTTT. Amino acid sequence: CASSFPERQLEEAFF.